The next 21 T cell receptor beta chains were all read from a single sample in a study of identical twins. TCRdb re-derived calls from the 5' RACE reads in MiXCR, one entry per CDR3 protein. Found here are about 890,000 distinct CDR3 sequences, around 12% of them singletons; the top ten hold around 1.5%. This same sample was also taken into another study, of yellow fever vaccine responses in identical twins.

What was sequenced was PBMCs. Receptors were obtained from a woman in her late teens or twenties in good health.

This clonotype was observed a handful of times. The chain combines TRBV10-3 with TRBJ2-3; 13 bases align to TRBD2. V gave up 5 bases and J gave up 3 bases; unmatched junction bases: 2. The CDR3 consists of 15 residues. From germline, CDR1 is ENHRY and CDR2 SYGVKD. CDR3 region: CAISRGLAGTDTQYF. Here the CDR3 DNA reads TGTGCCATCAGTAGGGGACTAGCGGGAACAGATACGCAGTATTTT.

CDR3 coding DNA: TGTGCCAGCAGCTCGGACCCGGAGGGCACTGAAGCTTTCTTT. Its translation is CASSSDPEGTEAFF. V usage is TRBV5-4 and J usage is TRBJ1-1, with D hard to call. The CDR3 is 14 residues long. V lost 3 bases and J lost 4, with 13 bases in between. Germline assignment: CDR1 SGHNT and CDR2 YYREEE (reference sequence). Supplemented by reference TRBV5-4 and TRBJ1-1, the full variable domain reads ETGVTQSPTHLIKTRGQQVTLRCSSQSGHNTVSWYQQALGQGPQFIFQYYREEENGRGNFPPRFSGLQFPNYSSELNVNALELDDSALYLCASSSDPEGTEAFFGQGTRLTVV.

In its sample, this clonotype was seen a few times. The rearrangement links TRBV7-9 to TRBJ2-7, with 9 bases that match TRBD1. The CDR3 is 16 residues long. The germline V gene encodes CDR1 SEHNR and CDR2 FQNEAQ (reference sequence). V lost 4 bases to trimming and J lost 4 bases; unmatched junction nucleotides: 11. CDR3: CASSSGQGFFEYEQYF. The CDR3 bases are TGTGCCAGCAGCTCGGGACAGGGTTTTTTCGAGTACGAGCAGTACTTC.

This clonotype was seen only a few times. This chain joins TRBV6-1 and TRBJ2-2; 7 bases line up with TRBD2. The CDR3 has 15 residues. Germline CDR1 reads MNHNS; CDR2 reads SASEGT. J gave up 3 bases and V 4 bases, and 5 bases lay outside the gene matches. The CDR3 DNA reads TGTGCCAGCAGTGTTGGGGCGGGGGACACCGGGGAGCTGTTTTTT. Its translation: CASSVGAGDTGELFF.

This clonotype has a handful of counts. V usage is TRBV29-1 and J usage is TRBJ2-1; 7 nucleotides line up with TRBD2. CDR1 SQVTM and CDR2 ANQGSEA come from the germline V gene. CDR3 size: 14 residues. V lost 7 bases to trimming and J lost 8 bases; unmatched junction nucleotides: 14. This CDR3 is CSANVAGLEDEQFF. CDR3 sequence (DNA): TGCAGCGCGAATGTAGCGGGCCTGGAGGATGAGCAGTTCTTC.

In its sample, this clonotype was seen a few times. The chain combines TRBV4-1 with TRBJ1-1, with D possibly matching TRBD1 (6 bases). Deletions cut 3 bases from V and 0 bases from J, with 14 bases between. CDR1 is MGHRA, CDR2 YSYEKL, per germline. CDR3 length: 16 amino acids. The CDR3: CASSHSWDTMNTEAFF. In nucleotides, the CDR3 is TGCGCCAGCAGCCACTCTTGGGACACAATGAACACTGAAGCTTTCTTT.

This clonotype was counted only a few times. This chain connects TRBV5-1 to TRBJ1-3; weak D call: TRBD1 (5 bases). The CDR3 covers 14 residues. V was trimmed by 4 bases and J by 2 bases, leaving 10 bases between them. The germline CDR1 and CDR2 sequences are SGHRS and YFSETQ. Here the CDR3 reads CASSLQGTGNTIYF. CDR3 bases: TGCGCCAGCAGCCTGCAGGGTACTGGAAACACCATATATTTT.

This clonotype occurred a few times. The chain carries TRBV20-1 and TRBJ2-5, with 8 bases aligning to TRBD2. After removal of 0 bases from V and 5 bases from J, the junction contained 5 bases not matched to a gene. The CDR3 runs 14 residues. Germline V gene lookup returns CDR1 DFQATT and CDR2 SNEGSKA (reference sequence). The DNA for the CDR3 is TGCAGTGCTAGAGACGGACTAGCAGTCGAGACCCAGTACTTC. Residues: CSARDGLAVETQYF.

This chain joins TRBV9 and TRBJ2-2; D gene ambiguous. The CDR3 length is 14 residues. Deletions cut 0 bases from V and 1 base from J, with 4 bases between. Looked up from germline, CDR1 is SGDLS and CDR2 is YYNGEE. CDR3 DNA sequence: TGTGCCAGCAGCGTAGAAGGGAACACCGGGGAGCTGTTTTTT. The encoded protein is CASSVEGNTGELFF.

The chain is built from TRBV20-1 and TRBJ2-2; 8 nucleotides align to TRBD1. The CDR3 is 15 residues long. CDR1 and CDR2 from the germline V gene are DFQATT and SNEGSKA (reference sequence). J lost 5 bases, V lost 1 base, and 6 bases had no gene match. CDR3 sequence (DNA): TGCAGTGCTAGAGGGACAGGGAGAATTACCGGGGAGCTGTTTTTT. This sequence encodes CSARGTGRITGELFF.

This clonotype was recorded at least ten times. V is TRBV15 and J is TRBJ1-4; D is unresolved. The CDR3 covers 15 residues. V dropped 0 bases and J dropped 3 bases, with 8 bases sitting between them. Germline values: CDR1 LNHNV, CDR2 YYDKDF (reference sequence). CDR3 DNA sequence: TGTGCCACCAGCAGAGATTTTTCGTCTAATGAAAAACTGTTTTTT. Translated: CATSRDFSSNEKLFF.

This clonotype turned up a few times. The junction departs from germline at one end; a sequencing error may be responsible. The chain employs TRBV20-1 and TRBJ2-3; D is ambiguous. The V gene's germline CDR1 is DFQATT and CDR2 SNEGSKA (reference sequence). The CDR3 spans 12 residues. The CDR3 protein is CSASKLADTHYF. CDR3 DNA sequence: TGCAGTGCTAGTAAGCTCGCAGATACGCATTATTTT.

This clonotype was recorded a few times. The V and J genes are TRBV12-3 or TRBV12-4 and TRBJ2-7, with D possibly TRBD2 on 6 matching bases. The CDR3 length is 13 residues. The V end was cut by 8 bases, the J end by 9 bases, with 20 bases between. CDR3 region: CASGPTGVSVQYF. The CDR3 DNA is TGTGCCAGCGGACCCACGGGAGTTTCGGTGCAGTACTTC.

This clonotype was seen more than once but under ten times. The CDR3 loop is CATSDLGTQNTGELFF. The CDR3 DNA is TGTGCCACCAGTGATTTAGGGACGCAGAACACCGGGGAGCTGTTTTTT. The chain has TRBV24-1 and TRBJ2-2, with D possibly being TRBD1 or TRBD2 (5 bases each). CDR1 is KGHDR, CDR2 SFDVKD, per germline. Trimming took 1 base from V and 1 from J, leaving 9 bases between them. The CDR3 covers 16 residues.

The chain uses TRBV4-1 and TRBJ2-7; D is possibly TRBD1 (6 bases). Germline V lookup: CDR1 MGHRA, CDR2 YSYEKL. Trimming cost V 0 bases and J 3 bases, with 6 bases left between them. The CDR3 has 13 amino acids. CDR3 DNA sequence: TGCGCCAGCAGCCAAGAGGACAGCTACGAGCAGTACTTC. Translating it yields CASSQEDSYEQYF.

This clonotype was counted once. This chain joins TRBV5-4 and TRBJ2-3, with 7 nucleotides matching TRBD2. Germline V lookup: CDR1 SGHNT, CDR2 YYREEE (reference sequence). The length of the CDR3 is 18 residues. V lost 4 bases and J lost 2; bases outside the gene matches: 16. CDR3 DNA: TGTGCCAGCAGCCTTGGGCGGCTGGGGGGGGACCTCACAGATACGCAGTATTTT. The encoded protein is CASSLGRLGGDLTDTQYF.

V gene TRBV20-1 combines with J gene TRBJ2-1; TRBD2 might be the D (6 bases). Germline V CDR1 and CDR2: DFQATT, SNEGSKA (reference sequence). V gave up 6 bases and J gave up 3 bases, with 15 bases separating them. The CDR3 length is 14 residues. Here the CDR3 reads CSALGRWDYNEQFF. The CDR3 region has the DNA TGCAGTGCCCTCGGGAGATGGGACTACAATGAGCAGTTCTTC.

This clonotype has just a few counts. This chain connects TRBV20-1 to TRBJ2-3, with D uncertain. Trimming stripped 5 bases from V and 2 bases from J, with 14 bases between. Germline assignment: CDR1 DFQATT and CDR2 SNEGSKA (reference sequence). This CDR3 comprises 14 residues. In nucleotides, the CDR3 is TGCAGTGCTCGACGGGTATGGGACACAGATACGCAGTATTTT. Its protein product is CSARRVWDTDTQYF.

A few counts support this clonotype. The chain is built from TRBV20-1 and TRBJ2-5, with D unclear. V shed 1 base and J shed 6 bases, with 12 bases lying between them. There are 13 residues in the CDR3. Germline-derived CDR1 and CDR2 are DFQATT and SNEGSKA (reference sequence). In DNA form, the CDR3 reads TGCAGTGCTAGAGCCCAAAATGTGAAGACCCAGTACTTC. This gives the protein CSARAQNVKTQYF.

The chain carries TRBV28 and TRBJ2-7; 7 nucleotides align to TRBD1. The germline gives CDR1 MDHEN, CDR2 SYDVKM. The CDR3 totals 14 residues. Trimming removed 5 bases from V and 2 bases from J; junction bases left unmatched: 6. The CDR3 spells CASSNGQATYEQYF. The CDR3 DNA reads TGTGCCAGCAGTAACGGACAGGCTACCTACGAGCAGTACTTC.

Ten or more counts support this clonotype. The rearrangement uses TRBV11-2 and TRBJ2-3; 10 bases line up with TRBD2. Germline values: CDR1 SGHAT, CDR2 FQNNGV. The CDR3 has 17 residues. V lost 3 bases to trimming and J lost 2 bases; unmatched junction nucleotides: 8. CDR3 sequence (DNA): TGTGCCAGCAGCTTTCTCCCGGGACTAGCGCCCACAGATACGCAGTATTTT. Amino acids: CASSFLPGLAPTDTQYF.